The sequence of this TCR beta chain was determined in a study of blood T cell repertoires in COVID-19. On the study more broadly: In each case, the material was cDNA or gDNA derived from T cells, B-cell-depleted T cells, or PBMCs.

The table came from immunoSEQ multiplex PCR; TCRdb's copy has only in-frame clones and leaves some out. The data hold around 200,000 clones, with roughly 85% observed a single time. The CDR3 covers 16 residues. Per the germline V gene, CDR1 is MNHEY and CDR2 is SMNVEV (reference sequence). Trimming shortened V by 5 bases and J by 8 bases, and 24 bases separated the two germline ends. The recovered donors of Cohort 3 showed two negative PCRs, clearance, or symptom resolution. This clonotype originated in a man aged 40-49 years who had recovered from COVID-19. J is TRBJ1-1 and V is TRBV27, with D uncertain. Sequenced input: PBMCs or T cells enriched from blood (not recorded which). Here the CDR3 DNA reads TGTGCCAGCAGTCTAAACCATCGCTACAAACCCAGGGAAGCTTTCTTT. This sequence encodes CASSLNHRYKPREAFF.